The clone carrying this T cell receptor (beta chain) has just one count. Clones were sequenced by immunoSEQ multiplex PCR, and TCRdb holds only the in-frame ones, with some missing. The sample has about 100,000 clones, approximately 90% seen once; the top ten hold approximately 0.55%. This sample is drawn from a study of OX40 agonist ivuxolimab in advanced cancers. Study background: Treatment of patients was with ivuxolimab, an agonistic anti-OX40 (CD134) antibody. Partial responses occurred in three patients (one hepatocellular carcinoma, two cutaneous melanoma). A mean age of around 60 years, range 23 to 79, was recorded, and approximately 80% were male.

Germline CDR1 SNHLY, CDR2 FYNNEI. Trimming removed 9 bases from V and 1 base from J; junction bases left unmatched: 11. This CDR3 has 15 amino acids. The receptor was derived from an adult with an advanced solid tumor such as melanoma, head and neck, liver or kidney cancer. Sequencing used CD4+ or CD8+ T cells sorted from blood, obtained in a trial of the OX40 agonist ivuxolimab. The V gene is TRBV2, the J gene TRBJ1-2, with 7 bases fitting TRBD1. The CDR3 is CARGGGRTFNYGYTF. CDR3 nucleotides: TGTGCCAGAGGGGGCGGGAGGACCTTTAACTATGGCTACACCTTC.